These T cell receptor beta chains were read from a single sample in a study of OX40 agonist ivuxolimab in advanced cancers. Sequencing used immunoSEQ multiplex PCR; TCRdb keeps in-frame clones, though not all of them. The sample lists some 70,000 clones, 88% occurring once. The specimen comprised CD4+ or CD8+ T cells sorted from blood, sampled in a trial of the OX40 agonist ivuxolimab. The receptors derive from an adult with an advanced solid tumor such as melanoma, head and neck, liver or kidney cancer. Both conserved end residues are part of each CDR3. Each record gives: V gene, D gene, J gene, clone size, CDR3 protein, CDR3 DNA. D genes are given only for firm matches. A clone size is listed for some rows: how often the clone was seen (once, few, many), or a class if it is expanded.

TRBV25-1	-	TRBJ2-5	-	CASSAPSLAQYF	TGTGCCAGCAGTGCCCCTTCTTTGGCCCAGTACTTC
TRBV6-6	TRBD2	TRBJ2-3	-	CASRPRLAGLTDTQYF	TGTGCCAGCAGACCGAGACTAGCGGGGCTCACAGATACGCAGTATTTT
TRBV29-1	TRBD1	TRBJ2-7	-	CSVPGQGSYEQYF	TGCAGCGTTCCGGGACAGGGTTCCTACGAGCAGTACTTC
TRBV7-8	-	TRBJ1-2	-	CASSFGPDYGYTF	TGTGCCAGCAGCTTCGGACCGGACTATGGCTACACCTTC
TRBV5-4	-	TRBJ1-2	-	CASSLPPNYGYTF	TGTGCCAGCAGCTTGCCCCCCAACTATGGCTACACCTTC
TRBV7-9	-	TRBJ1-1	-	CASSWLGGTEAFF	TGTGCCAGCAGCTGGTTGGGGGGCACTGAAGCTTTCTTT
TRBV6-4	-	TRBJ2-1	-	CASSDPGVRGYNEQFF	TGTGCCAGCAGTGACCCAGGCGTCAGGGGCTACAATGAGCAGTTCTTC
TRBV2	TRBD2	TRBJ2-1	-	CASTGANSGSVRNEQFF	TGTGCCAGCACCGGAGCGAATAGCGGGTCGGTGCGGAATGAGCAGTTCTTC
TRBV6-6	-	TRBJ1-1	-	CASSYQVPNTEAFF	TGTGCCAGCAGTTACCAGGTACCGAACACTGAAGCTTTCTTT
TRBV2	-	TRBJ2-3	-	CASRTSTSTDTQYF	TGTGCCAGCAGGACTTCAACTAGCACAGATACGCAGTATTTT
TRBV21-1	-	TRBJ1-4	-	CASSKEGQEKLFF	TGTGCCAGCAGCAAAGAGGGACAGGAAAAACTGTTTTTT
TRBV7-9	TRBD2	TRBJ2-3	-	CASSPGTSGDTDTQYF	TGTGCCAGCAGCCCCGGGACTAGCGGGGACACAGATACGCAGTATTTT
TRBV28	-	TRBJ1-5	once	CAAGGGAIHQPQHF	TGTGCCGCGGGTGGGGGGGCTATCCATCAGCCCCAGCATTTT
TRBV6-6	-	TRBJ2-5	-	CASSPDGGTQYF	TGTGCCAGCAGTCCCGATGGTGGGACCCAGTACTTC
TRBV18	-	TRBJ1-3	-	CASSPARSGNTIYF	TGTGCCAGCTCACCAGCCCGTTCTGGAAACACCATATATTTT
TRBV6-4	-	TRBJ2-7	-	CASSGEQYF	TGTGCCAGCAGTGGCGAGCAGTACTTC
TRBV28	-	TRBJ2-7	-	CASTPFTSASSEQYF	TGTGCCAGCACTCCTTTTACCTCGGCCAGTAGCGAGCAGTACTTC
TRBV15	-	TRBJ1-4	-	CATSRQGINEKLFF	TGTGCCACCAGCAGACAGGGGATTAATGAAAAACTGTTTTTT
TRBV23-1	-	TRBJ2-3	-	CASSLPHTGPTYTTDTQYF	TGCGCCAGCAGTCTACCTCACACCGGGCCCACTTATACCACAGATACGCAGTATTTT
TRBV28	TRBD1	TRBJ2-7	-	CASRGTGTGDEQYF	TGTGCCAGCAGAGGTACCGGGACAGGGGACGAGCAGTACTTC
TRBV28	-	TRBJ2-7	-	CASSESTGIPYEQYF	TGTGCCAGCAGTGAAAGTACCGGGATTCCCTACGAGCAGTACTTC
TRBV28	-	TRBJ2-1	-	CASGRQEQFF	TGTGCCAGCGGTAGACAGGAGCAGTTCTTC
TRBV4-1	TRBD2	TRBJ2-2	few	CASSQARLANTGELFF	TGCGCCAGCAGCCAAGCCAGACTAGCAAACACCGGGGAGCTGTTTTTT
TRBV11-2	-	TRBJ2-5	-	CASSKGSTHEIQETQYF	TGTGCCAGCAGTAAGGGCAGCACCCATGAGATCCAAGAGACCCAGTACTTC
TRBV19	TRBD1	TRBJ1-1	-	CASSGTGGGTEAFF	TGTGCCAGTAGTGGGACAGGGGGTGGGACTGAAGCTTTCTTT
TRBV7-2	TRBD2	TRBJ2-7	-	CASSLGRTSGGGDEQYF	TGTGCCAGTAGCTTAGGGCGGACTAGCGGGGGAGGGGACGAGCAGTACTTC
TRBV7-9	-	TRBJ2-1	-	CASLRGGGMNEQFF	TGTGCCAGCCTTAGGGGGGGCGGTATGAATGAGCAGTTCTTC
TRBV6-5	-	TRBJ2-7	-	CASSSHYEQYF	TGTGCCAGCAGTTCCCACTACGAGCAGTACTTC
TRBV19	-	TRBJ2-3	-	CASSGESRGTDTQYF	TGTGCCAGTAGTGGTGAGTCCCGGGGCACAGATACGCAGTATTTT
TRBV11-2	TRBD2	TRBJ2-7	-	CASSLSGWQGGNEQYF	TGTGCCAGCAGCTTATCAGGGTGGCAGGGAGGGAACGAGCAGTACTTC
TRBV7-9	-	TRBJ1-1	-	CASSLGTSRGAFF	TGTGCCAGCAGCTTAGGAACAAGCCGAGGAGCTTTCTTT
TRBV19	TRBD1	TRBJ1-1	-	CASSDTGAYGNTEAFF	TGTGCCAGTAGTGACACAGGGGCCTACGGGAACACTGAAGCTTTCTTT
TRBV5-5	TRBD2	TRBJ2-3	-	CASSLPSGGTDTQYF	TGTGCCAGCAGCCTCCCTAGCGGGGGCACAGATACGCAGTATTTT
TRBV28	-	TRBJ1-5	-	CASSFRQLQHF	TGTGCCAGCAGTTTCCGGCAGCTCCAGCATTTT
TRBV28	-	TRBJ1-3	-	CASSIGASSGNTIYF	TGTGCCAGCAGTATAGGGGCCTCAAGCGGGAACACCATATATTTT
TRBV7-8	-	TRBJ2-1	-	CASSLIAVYNEQFF	TGTGCCAGCAGCTTGATAGCAGTCTACAATGAGCAGTTCTTC
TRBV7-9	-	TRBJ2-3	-	CASSGSGDTQYF	TGTGCCAGCAGCGGGTCAGGGGATACGCAGTATTTT
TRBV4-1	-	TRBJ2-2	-	CASSRRQGGDTGELFF	TGCGCCAGCAGCCGGCGGCAGGGGGGGGATACCGGGGAGCTGTTTTTT
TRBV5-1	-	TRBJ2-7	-	CASSLAGFRREQYF	TGCGCCAGCAGCTTGGCCGGTTTCCGGAGGGAGCAGTACTTC
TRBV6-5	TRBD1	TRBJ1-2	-	CASGRTGSGTF	TGTGCCAGCGGAAGGACAGGGAGCGGGACCTTC
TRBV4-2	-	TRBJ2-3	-	CASSQASGFFTDTQYF	TGTGCCAGCAGCCAAGCCAGCGGGTTTTTTACAGATACGCAGTATTTT
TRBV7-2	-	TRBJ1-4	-	CASSTGTLNEKLFF	TGTGCCAGCAGCACCGGGACATTAAATGAAAAACTGTTTTTT
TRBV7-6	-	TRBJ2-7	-	CASSPFDFEQYF	TGTGCCAGCAGCCCATTTGATTTCGAGCAGTACTTC
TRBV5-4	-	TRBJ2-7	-	CASSLDRYEQYF	TGTGCCAGCAGCTTAGATCGCTACGAGCAGTACTTC
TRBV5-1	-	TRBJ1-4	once	CASSLGPANEKLFF	TGCGCCAGCAGCTTGGGGCCGGCTAATGAAAAACTGTTTTTT
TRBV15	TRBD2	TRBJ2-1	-	CATSSSGTYNEQFF	TGTGCCACCAGCAGTAGCGGGACCTACAATGAGCAGTTCTTC
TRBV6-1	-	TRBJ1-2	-	CASSEGSTGGYTF	TGTGCCAGCAGTGAAGGGAGTACGGGTGGCTACACCTTC
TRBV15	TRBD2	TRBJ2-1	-	CATSNSGGNHNEQFF	TGTGCCACCAGCAATAGCGGGGGGAATCACAATGAGCAGTTCTTC
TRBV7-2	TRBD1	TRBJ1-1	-	CASSLATGRGTEAFF	TGTGCCAGCAGCTTAGCGACAGGGCGGGGCACTGAAGCTTTCTTT
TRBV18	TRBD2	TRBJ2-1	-	CASSPVGGTYNEQFF	TGTGCCAGCTCACCGGTCGGGGGGACCTACAATGAGCAGTTCTTC
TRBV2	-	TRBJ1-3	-	CASSEGVPLLSGNTIYF	TGTGCCAGCAGTGAAGGGGTACCCCTCCTCTCTGGAAACACCATATATTTT
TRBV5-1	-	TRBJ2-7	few	CASSLLAGVRYEQYF	TGCGCCAGCAGCTTGTTGGCAGGGGTTCGCTACGAGCAGTACTTC
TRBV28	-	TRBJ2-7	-	CASSPASASSSYEQYF	TGTGCCAGCAGTCCCGCTAGCGCGTCGAGCTCCTACGAGCAGTACTTC
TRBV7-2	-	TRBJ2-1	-	CASSFQYNEQFF	TGTGCCAGCAGCTTCCAGTACAATGAGCAGTTCTTC
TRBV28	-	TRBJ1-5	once	CASSEQGFNQPQHF	TGTGCCAGCAGTGAACAGGGATTCAATCAGCCCCAGCATTTT